This TCR beta chain was recovered during a study of CD8+ T cells in alopecia areata. Sequencing used cDNA as its template, made by extracting RNA and reverse transcribing it. Profiled with immunoSEQ multiplex PCR; TCRdb holds only in-frame clones, not every one. Counted here are about 200,000 clones, roughly 64% occurring once; the ten biggest clones make up 5.5%. Treatment reported: oral pan-JAK inhibitor, 5-10 mg twice daily. Alopecia areata patients provided lesional scalp punch biopsies and peripheral blood. PBMCs provided sorted CD4+ and CD8+ T cells. The V and J ends lost 6 bases and 5 bases respectively, with 10 bases between them. CDR3 size: 12 residues. Germline V lookup: CDR1 LNHDA, CDR2 SQIVND (reference sequence). Overall study results and limits: Tofacitinib produced a significant decrease in scalp clonality and in expanded CD8+ clones among the top 100. Normal skin contains resident alphabeta T cells, and these are also sequenced in scalp samples.

A note on this clone: Its specificity is unknown.

The receptor was derived from a human donor with alopecia areata. Specimen: CD4+ T cells sorted from blood, collected at week 24, from a patient treated with tofacitinib. This chain uses TRBV19 with TRBJ1-1; D might be TRBD1 (5 bases). Here the CDR3 reads CASSAKGTEAFF. The CDR3 DNA is TGTGCCAGTAGCGCCAAGGGGACTGAAGCTTTCTTT. The whole variable domain, filled in from reference TRBV19 and TRBJ1-1, reads DGGITQSPKYLFRKEGQNVTLSCEQNLNHDAMYWYRQDPGQGLRLIYYSQIVNDFQKGDIAEGYSVSREKKESFPLTVTSAQKNPTAFYLCASSAKGTEAFFGQGTRLTVV.